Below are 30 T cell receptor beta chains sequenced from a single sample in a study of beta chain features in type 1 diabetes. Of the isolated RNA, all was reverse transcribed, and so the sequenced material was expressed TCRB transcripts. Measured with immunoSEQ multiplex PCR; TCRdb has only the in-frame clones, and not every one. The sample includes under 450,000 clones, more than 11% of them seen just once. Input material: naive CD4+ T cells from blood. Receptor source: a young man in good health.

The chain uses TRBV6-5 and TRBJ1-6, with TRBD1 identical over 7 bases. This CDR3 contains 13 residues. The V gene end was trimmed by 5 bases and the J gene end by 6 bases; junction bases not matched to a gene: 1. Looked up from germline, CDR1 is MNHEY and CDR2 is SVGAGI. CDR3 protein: CASSDRANSPLHF. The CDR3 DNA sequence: TGTGCCAGCAGTGACAGGGCTAATTCACCCCTCCACTTT.

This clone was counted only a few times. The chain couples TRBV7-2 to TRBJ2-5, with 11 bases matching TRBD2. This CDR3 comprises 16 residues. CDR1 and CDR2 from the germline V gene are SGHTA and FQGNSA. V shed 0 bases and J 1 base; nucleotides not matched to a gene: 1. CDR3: CASSLALAGGQETQYF. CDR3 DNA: TGTGCCAGCAGCTTAGCCCTAGCGGGAGGCCAAGAGACCCAGTACTTC.

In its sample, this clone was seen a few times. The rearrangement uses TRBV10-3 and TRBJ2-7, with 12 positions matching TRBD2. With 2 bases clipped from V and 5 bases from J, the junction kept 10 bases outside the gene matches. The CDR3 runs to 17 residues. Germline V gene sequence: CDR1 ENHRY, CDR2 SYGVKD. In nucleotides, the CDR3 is TGTGCCATCAGTGAGACCTTGACTAGCGGGAGAATGGACGAGCAGTACGTC. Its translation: CAISETLTSGRMDEQYV.

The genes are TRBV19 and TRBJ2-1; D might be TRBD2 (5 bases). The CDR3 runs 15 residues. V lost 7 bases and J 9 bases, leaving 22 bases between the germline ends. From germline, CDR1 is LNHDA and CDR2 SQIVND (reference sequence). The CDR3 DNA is TGTGCCAGTAATCCCCTGGGAGCGATAAGCGCTGAGCAGTTCTTC. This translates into CASNPLGAISAEQFF.

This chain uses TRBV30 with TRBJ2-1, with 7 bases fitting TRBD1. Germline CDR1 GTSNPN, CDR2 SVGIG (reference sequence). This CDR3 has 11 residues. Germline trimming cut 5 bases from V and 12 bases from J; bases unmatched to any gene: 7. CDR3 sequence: CAWARDRGQFF. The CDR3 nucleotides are TGTGCCTGGGCCCGGGACAGAGGGCAGTTCTTC.

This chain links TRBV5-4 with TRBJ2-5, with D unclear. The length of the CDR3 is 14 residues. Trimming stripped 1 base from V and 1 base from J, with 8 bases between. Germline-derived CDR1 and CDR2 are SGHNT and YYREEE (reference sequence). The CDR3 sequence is CASSLNPSQETQYF. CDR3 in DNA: TGTGCCAGCAGCTTGAACCCCTCCCAAGAGACCCAGTACTTC.

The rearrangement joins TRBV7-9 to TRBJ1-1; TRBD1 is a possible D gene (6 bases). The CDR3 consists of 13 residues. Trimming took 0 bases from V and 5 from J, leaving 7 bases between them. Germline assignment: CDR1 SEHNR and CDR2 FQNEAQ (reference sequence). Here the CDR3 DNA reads TGTGCCAGCAGCTTAGCACAGGGAACTGAAGCTTTCTTT. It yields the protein CASSLAQGTEAFF.

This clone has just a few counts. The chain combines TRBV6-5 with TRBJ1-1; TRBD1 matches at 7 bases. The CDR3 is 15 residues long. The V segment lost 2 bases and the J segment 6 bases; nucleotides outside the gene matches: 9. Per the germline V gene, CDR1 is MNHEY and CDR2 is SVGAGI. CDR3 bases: TGTGCCAGCAGTTACCTAATCGGGACAGCGGCTGAAGCTTTCTTT. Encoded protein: CASSYLIGTAAEAFF.

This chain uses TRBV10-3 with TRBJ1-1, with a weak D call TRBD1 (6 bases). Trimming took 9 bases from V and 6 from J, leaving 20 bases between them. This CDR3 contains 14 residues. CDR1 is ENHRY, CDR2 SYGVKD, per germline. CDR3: CAMGAGFEASEAFF. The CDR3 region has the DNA TGTGCCATGGGGGCGGGTTTCGAGGCATCTGAAGCTTTCTTT.

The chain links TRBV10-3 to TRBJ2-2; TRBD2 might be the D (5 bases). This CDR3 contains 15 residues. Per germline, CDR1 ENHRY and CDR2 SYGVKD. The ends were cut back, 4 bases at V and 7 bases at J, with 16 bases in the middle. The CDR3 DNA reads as TGTGCCATCAGTGGTACTAGAACCTACGGCGGGGAGCTGTTTTTT. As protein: CAISGTRTYGGELFF.

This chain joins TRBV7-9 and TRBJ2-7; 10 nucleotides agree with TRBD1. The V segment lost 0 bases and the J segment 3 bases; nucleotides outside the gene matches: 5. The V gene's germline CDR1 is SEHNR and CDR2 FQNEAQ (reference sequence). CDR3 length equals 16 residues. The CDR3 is CASSLARGQGYYEQYF. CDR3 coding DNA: TGTGCCAGCAGCTTAGCGCGGGGACAGGGGTACTACGAGCAGTACTTC.

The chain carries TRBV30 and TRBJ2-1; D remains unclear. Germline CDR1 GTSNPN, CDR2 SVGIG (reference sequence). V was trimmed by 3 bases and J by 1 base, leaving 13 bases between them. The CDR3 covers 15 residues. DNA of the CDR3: TGTGCCTGGAGACCGGGTTATCGGTCCTACAATGAGCAGTTCTTC. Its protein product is CAWRPGYRSYNEQFF. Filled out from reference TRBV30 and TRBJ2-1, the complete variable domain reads SQTIHQWPATLVQPVGSPLSLECTVEGTSNPNLYWYRQAAGRGLQLLFYSVGIGQISSEVPQNLSASRPQDRQFILSSKKLLLSDSGFYLCAWRPGYRSYNEQFFGPGTRLTVL.

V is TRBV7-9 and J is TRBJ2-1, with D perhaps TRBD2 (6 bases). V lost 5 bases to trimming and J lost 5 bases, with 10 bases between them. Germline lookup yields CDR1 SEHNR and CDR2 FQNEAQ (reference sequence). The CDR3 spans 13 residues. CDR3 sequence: CASSPGLDNEQFF. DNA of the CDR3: TGTGCCAGCAGCCCGGGACTCGACAATGAGCAGTTCTTC.

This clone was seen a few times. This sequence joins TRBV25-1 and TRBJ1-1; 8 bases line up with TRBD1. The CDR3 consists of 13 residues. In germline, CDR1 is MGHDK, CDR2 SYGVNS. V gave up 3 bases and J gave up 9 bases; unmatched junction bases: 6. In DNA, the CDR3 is TGTGCCAGCAGTGAGGGCGGACAGGGTAAAGCTTTCTTT. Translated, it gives CASSEGGQGKAFF.

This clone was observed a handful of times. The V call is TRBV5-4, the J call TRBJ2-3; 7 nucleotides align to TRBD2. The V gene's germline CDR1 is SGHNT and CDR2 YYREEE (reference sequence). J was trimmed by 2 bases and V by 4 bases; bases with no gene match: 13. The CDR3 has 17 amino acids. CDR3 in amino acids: CASSPKRGGPITDTQYF. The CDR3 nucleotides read TGTGCCAGCAGCCCAAAGCGGGGAGGTCCCATCACAGATACGCAGTATTTT.

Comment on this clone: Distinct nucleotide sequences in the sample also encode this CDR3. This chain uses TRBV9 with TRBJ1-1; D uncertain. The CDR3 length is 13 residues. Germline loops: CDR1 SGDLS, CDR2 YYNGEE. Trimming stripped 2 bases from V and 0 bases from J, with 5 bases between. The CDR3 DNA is TGTGCCAGCAGCGTTGGAATGAACACTGAAGCTTTCTTT. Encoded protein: CASSVGMNTEAFF.

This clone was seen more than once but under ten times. CDR3 amino acids: CASSFSLLGGSYNSPLHF. In DNA form, the CDR3 reads TGTGCCAGCAGCTTTTCCCTACTAGGGGGCTCCTATAATTCACCCCTCCACTTT. The chain couples TRBV7-2 to TRBJ1-6, with a weak D call TRBD1 (6 bases). Trimming left V 3 bases short and J 0 bases short, with 15 bases between. The CDR3 covers 18 residues. The germline V gene has CDR1 SGHTA and CDR2 FQGNSA.

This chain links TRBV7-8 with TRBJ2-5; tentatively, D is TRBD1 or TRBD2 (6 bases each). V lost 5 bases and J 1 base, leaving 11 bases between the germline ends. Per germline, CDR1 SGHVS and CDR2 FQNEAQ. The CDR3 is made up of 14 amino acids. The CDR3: CASSRGGIQETQYF. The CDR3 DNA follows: TGTGCCAGCAGCAGAGGGGGGATCCAAGAGACCCAGTACTTC.

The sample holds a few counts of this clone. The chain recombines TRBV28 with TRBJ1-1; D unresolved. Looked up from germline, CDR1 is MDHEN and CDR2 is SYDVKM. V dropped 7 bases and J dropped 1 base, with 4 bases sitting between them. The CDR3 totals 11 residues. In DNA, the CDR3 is TGTGCCAGCATAAAGAACACTGAAGCTTTCTTT. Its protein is CASIKNTEAFF.

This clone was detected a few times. The CDR3 spells CASSQGTRAEGEKLFF. DNA of the CDR3: TGCGCCAGCAGCCAAGGTACCAGGGCAGAAGGTGAAAAACTGTTTTTT. This chain uses TRBV4-3 with TRBJ1-4, with D possibly TRBD1 on 5 matching bases. CDR1 and CDR2 from the germline V gene are LGHNA and YSLEER. The CDR3 sequence is 16 residues long. V was shortened by 1 base and J by 7 bases, with 16 bases between the two germline ends.

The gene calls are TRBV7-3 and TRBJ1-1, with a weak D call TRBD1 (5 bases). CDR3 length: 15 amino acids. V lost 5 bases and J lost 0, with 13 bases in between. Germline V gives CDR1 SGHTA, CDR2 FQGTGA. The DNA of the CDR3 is TGTGCCAGCAGCCACTTAAGGGACCTGAACACTGAAGCTTTCTTT. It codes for CASSHLRDLNTEAFF.

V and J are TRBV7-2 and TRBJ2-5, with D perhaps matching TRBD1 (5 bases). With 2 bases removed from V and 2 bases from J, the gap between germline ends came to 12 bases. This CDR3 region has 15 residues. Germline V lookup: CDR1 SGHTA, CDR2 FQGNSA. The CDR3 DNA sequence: TGTGCCAGCAGCTTACGATCAGGGAATCAAGAGACCCAGTACTTC. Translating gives CASSLRSGNQETQYF.

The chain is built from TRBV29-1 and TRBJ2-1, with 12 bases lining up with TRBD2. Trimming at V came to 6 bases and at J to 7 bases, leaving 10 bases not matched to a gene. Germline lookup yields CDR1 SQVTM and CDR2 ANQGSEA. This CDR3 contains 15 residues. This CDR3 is CSVAGTSGWGNEQFF. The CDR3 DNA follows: TGCAGCGTCGCCGGGACTAGCGGGTGGGGGAATGAGCAGTTCTTC.

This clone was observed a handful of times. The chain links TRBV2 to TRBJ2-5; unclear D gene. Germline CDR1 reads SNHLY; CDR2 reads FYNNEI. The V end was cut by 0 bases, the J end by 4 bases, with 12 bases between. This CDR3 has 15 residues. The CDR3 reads CASSEALGTGETQYF. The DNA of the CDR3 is TGTGCCAGCAGTGAAGCACTCGGAACGGGAGAGACCCAGTACTTC.

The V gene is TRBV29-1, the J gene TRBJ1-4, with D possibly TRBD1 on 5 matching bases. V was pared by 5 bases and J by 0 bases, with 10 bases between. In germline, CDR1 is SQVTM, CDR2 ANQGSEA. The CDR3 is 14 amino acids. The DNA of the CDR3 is TGCAGCGTTAAGGGGAGTGCAACTAATGAAAAACTGTTTTTT. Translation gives CSVKGSATNEKLFF.

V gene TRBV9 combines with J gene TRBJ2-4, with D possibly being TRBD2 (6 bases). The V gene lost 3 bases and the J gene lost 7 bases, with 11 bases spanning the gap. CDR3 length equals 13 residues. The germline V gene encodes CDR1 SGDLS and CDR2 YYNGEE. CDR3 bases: TGTGCCAGCAGCGAGGCGGGGCGGAACATTCAGTACTTC. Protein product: CASSEAGRNIQYF. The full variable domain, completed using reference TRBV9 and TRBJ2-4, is DSGVTQTPKHLITATGQRVTLRCSPRSGDLSVYWYQQSLDQGLQFLIQYYNGEERAKGNILERFSAQQFPDLHSELNLSSLELGDSALYFCASSEAGRNIQYFGAGTRLSVL.

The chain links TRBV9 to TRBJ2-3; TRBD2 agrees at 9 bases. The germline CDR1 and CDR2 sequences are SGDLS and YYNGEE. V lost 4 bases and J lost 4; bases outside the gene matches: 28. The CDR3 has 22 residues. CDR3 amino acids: CASSLYSRKGVAGAIRADTQYF. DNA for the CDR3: TGTGCCAGCAGCTTATATTCCCGTAAGGGGGTAGCGGGAGCGATCAGGGCAGATACGCAGTATTTT.

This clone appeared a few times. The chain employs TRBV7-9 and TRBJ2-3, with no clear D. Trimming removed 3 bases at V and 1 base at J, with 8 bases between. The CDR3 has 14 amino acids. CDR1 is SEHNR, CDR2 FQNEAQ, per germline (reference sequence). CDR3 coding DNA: TGTGCCAGCAGCTTGACACGGGGCACAGATACGCAGTATTTT. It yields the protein CASSLTRGTDTQYF.

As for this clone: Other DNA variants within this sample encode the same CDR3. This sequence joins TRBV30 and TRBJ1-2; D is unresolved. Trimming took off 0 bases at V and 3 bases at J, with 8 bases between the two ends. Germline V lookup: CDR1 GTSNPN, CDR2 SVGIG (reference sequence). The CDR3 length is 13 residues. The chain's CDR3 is CAWSVRTDYGYTF. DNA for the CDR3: TGTGCCTGGAGTGTACGGACGGACTATGGCTACACCTTC. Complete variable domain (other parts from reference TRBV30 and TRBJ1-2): SQTIHQWPATLVQPVGSPLSLECTVEGTSNPNLYWYRQAAGRGLQLLFYSVGIGQISSEVPQNLSASRPQDRQFILSSKKLLLSDSGFYLCAWSVRTDYGYTFGSGTRLTVV.

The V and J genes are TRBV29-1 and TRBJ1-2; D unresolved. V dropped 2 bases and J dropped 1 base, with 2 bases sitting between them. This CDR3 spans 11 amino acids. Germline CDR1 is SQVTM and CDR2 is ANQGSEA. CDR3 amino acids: CSVEINYGYTF. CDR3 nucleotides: TGCAGCGTTGAAATTAACTATGGCTACACCTTC.